This T cell receptor beta chain derives from a study of shared clonotypes between healthy human individuals (dated by TCRdb to between 2020 and 2021). Regarding the study in general: The cohort included three men and a couple of women between 18 and 49 years of age. To estimate repertoire size and how much clonotype sharing occurs between individuals, the study deeply sequenced the blood TCR repertoires of five or six healthy adults. Different laboratories and diverse techniques were used to prepare libraries and sequence TCR repertoires, to increase sequencing depth and limit assay-specific biases. Per donor, leukapheresis produced somewhere between about 0.94 and 9.5 billion PBMCs.

The full study reports these points: Pairwise subsampling indicated that sequencing depth was expected to affect the degree of clonotype sharing among donors. The genetic and exposure-history diversity represented was limited by the small number of donors. Sampling was restricted to blood, and TCR repertoires in tissues likely differ from the TCR repertoires found in blood.

Sequences SGDLS (CDR1) and YYNGEE (CDR2) are obtained from the germline V gene. The CDR3, from cysteine to phenylalanine, totals 16 residues. CDR3 DNA is the only sequence kept; it has 48 bases, read in frame from the first base. The V end loses 0 bases and the J end loses 0 bases, and a stretch of 12 bases separates them. TCR CDR3 regions were amplified from genomic DNA by multiplex PCR using the deep immunoSEQ assay. Extracted genomic DNA from each cell subset was spread evenly across all wells of several immunoSEQ 96-well plates, with each plate serving as a replicate. Each replicate PCR for unsorted PBMC received 300 to 350 ng genomic DNA, equal to about 30,000 T cell genomes. Unsorted PBMC genomic DNA was sequenced across ten immunoSEQ deep assay plates. The purified libraries were quantified using a Qubit 3.0 fluorometer, sized with a Bioanalyzer 2100, and then quantified again using the KAPA Library Quantification kit. Every immunoSEQ 96-well plate was sequenced on a dedicated single-read 150-cycle Illumina NextSeq 550 flow cell. The authors' analysis ran thus. Because the immunoSEQ output held only junctional sequences and lacked quality scores, the filtering could not match the filtering applied to full-length reads. To assign V/J genes and CDR3, sequences were annotated against IMGT germline references using PyIR, a Python wrapper for IgBLAST v1.9. Any read was removed if the V/J assignment was weak (E-value above 1e-6), the CDR3 was missing, or the read contained stop codons, out-of-frame junctions, or ambiguous translated residues. A V3J clonotype was defined by an identical inferred V gene, J gene, and CDR3 amino acid sequence. Percentage overlap between repertoires was calculated by dividing the number of shared unique clonotypes by the size of the smaller repertoire. Three approaches were used to assess repertoire richness: RTK rarefaction, the Chao1 estimator, and Recon v2.1 estimates of unobserved clonotypes. The source is immuneACCESS, and TCRdb retained only in-frame sequences with V and J called. Part of the clones is not carried over; for the studies checked, unresolved V genes explain less than half of this, and the remainder is unexplained. The V and J calls and clone size are taken from that table; D and trimming were inferred from the DNA. The sample yields about half a million clones; roughly 80% were counted once. About 13% of the sample comes from the top ten.

As regards this clone: No antigen is known for it. No per-base quality is available; no much larger clone lies one base away.

Donors were healthy HIV-negative adults with no recently reported acute infections or vaccinations. Only Caucasian adults living in Nashville, Tennessee, USA were represented among the donors. For unsorted samples, about 90 million PBMCs were counted, and genomic DNA was extracted using the QIAamp DNA Blood Mini kit. After blood collection by leukapheresis, PBMCs were isolated using Ficoll-Histopaque density gradient centrifugation and then cryopreserved in the vapor phase of liquid nitrogen. The chain links TRBV9 with TRBJ1-2, with TRBD1 as a weak D call on 5 bases. This receptor was taken from a woman in her forties in good health. Some clones in this sample may be carry-over from other donors' samples. The specimen sequenced was PBMCs. The bases are TGTGCCAGCAGCGTAGGATATGGGGCTCCTAACTATGGCTACACCTTC. The encoded protein is CASSVGYGAPNYGYTF.